What follows are 21 T cell receptor beta chains derived from one specimen sequenced in a study of T-cell memory formation after mild COVID-19. One entry per CDR3 protein, called by TCRdb with MiXCR from the 5' RACE reads. The sample consists of 150,000 to 200,000 distinct CDR3 sequences, around a tenth of them appearing once. Sequencing was done on a sample of PBMCs or a T cell subset sorted from them (not recorded which). The origin of the receptors is a man younger than 30 who had mild COVID-19 (a few samples of this study predate the infection). Cell type and time point are not known.

This clonotype showed up just a few times. The gene calls are TRBV7-9 and TRBJ1-1, with D possibly TRBD1 on 5 matching bases. The CDR3 has 13 amino acids. The germline V and J ends were trimmed by 5 bases and 3 bases, with 10 bases remaining between them. In germline, CDR1 is SEHNR, CDR2 FQNEAQ (reference sequence). CDR3 sequence: CASSRGTYTEAFF. CDR3 sequence (DNA): TGTGCCAGCAGCCGCGGGACCTACACTGAAGCTTTCTTT.

This clonotype was seen only a few times. The V and J genes are TRBV25-1 and TRBJ1-1, with unresolved D. CDR3 length equals 12 residues. With 6 bases removed from V and 5 bases from J, the gap between germline ends came to 10 bases. Germline V gene lookup returns CDR1 MGHDK and CDR2 SYGVNS. CDR3 coding DNA: TGTGCCAGCAGAACGAGTTGGACTGAAGCTTTCTTT. Translation: CASRTSWTEAFF.

This chain connects TRBV6-1 to TRBJ1-5; possibly TRBD1 for D (5 bases). With 2 bases removed from V and 5 bases from J, the gap between germline ends came to 13 bases. The CDR3 consists of 15 residues. CDR1 and CDR2 (germline): MNHNS, SASEGT. CDR3 in DNA: TGTGCCAGCAGTGAAATTTGGCAGGGCGATCAGCCCCAGCATTTT. This gives the protein CASSEIWQGDQPQHF.

The gene calls are TRBV7-2 and TRBJ2-1; 11 positions match TRBD2. From germline, CDR1 is SGHTA and CDR2 FQGNSA. J was trimmed by 9 bases and V by 3 bases; bases with no gene match: 4. The CDR3 sequence is 14 residues long. The chain's CDR3 is CASSFLTSGVEQFF. The CDR3 nucleotides are TGTGCCAGCAGCTTCCTGACTAGCGGGGTTGAGCAGTTCTTC.

This clonotype has at least ten counts. This rearrangement joins TRBV7-2 to TRBJ2-3; 8 bases agree with TRBD2. V gave up 5 bases and J gave up 0 bases; unmatched junction bases: 7. Germline V gene data show CDR1 as SGHTA and CDR2 as FQGNSA. CDR3 length equals 16 residues. The CDR3 sequence is CASSPLAASSTDTQYF. The DNA of the CDR3 is TGTGCCAGCAGCCCACTAGCGGCCTCTAGCACAGATACGCAGTATTTT.

The chain couples TRBV12-3 or TRBV12-4 to TRBJ2-2; tentatively, D is TRBD2 (5 bases). Trimming took off 3 bases at V and 3 bases at J, with 14 bases between the two ends. This CDR3 is 16 amino acids long. CDR3 nucleotides: TGTGCCAGCAGTTTGTTGAGGGCATCGGACACCGGGGAGCTGTTTTTT. It translates to CASSLLRASDTGELFF.

V and J are TRBV7-2 and TRBJ2-6, with D perhaps matching TRBD1 (5 bases). Germline CDR1 reads SGHTA; CDR2 reads FQGNSA. The CDR3 extends over 17 amino acids. V lost 11 bases, J lost 0 bases, and 20 bases lay in between. CDR3 sequence: CAGLKDRPYSGANVLTF. The CDR3 bases are TGTGCCGGATTAAAAGACAGACCCTACTCTGGGGCCAACGTCCTGACTTTC.

The chain couples TRBV5-1 to TRBJ2-3; 7 bases fit TRBD1. Germline lookup yields CDR1 SGHRS and CDR2 YFSETQ. The CDR3 sequence is 15 residues long. Unmatched junction bases numbered 11, after V lost 4 bases and J lost 6 bases. The CDR3 DNA is TGCGCCAGCAGCCAGGGACAGTTCGACGCGGATACGCAGTATTTT. It specifies CASSQGQFDADTQYF. The whole variable domain, remainder taken from reference TRBV5-1 and TRBJ2-3, is KAGVTQTPRYLIKTRGQQVTLSCSPISGHRSVSWYQQTPGQGLQFLFEYFSETQRNKGNFPGRFSGRQFSNSRSEMNVSTLELGDSALYLCASSQGQFDADTQYFGPGTRLTVL.

This sequence joins TRBV7-9 and TRBJ1-2; D unclear. The CDR3 has 13 residues. V was cut by 5 bases and J by 8 bases, with 15 bases left in between. CDR1 and CDR2 from the germline V gene are SEHNR and FQNEAQ (reference sequence). The CDR3 is CASSPNFEGGYTF. The CDR3 coding sequence is TGTGCCAGCAGCCCAAATTTCGAAGGGGGCTACACCTTC.

This clonotype was recorded many times. For the CDR3, the DNA is TGTGCCACCAGCAGCGTGATAGCGGGGACCCAGTACGTC. Protein product: CATSSVIAGTQYV. The chain has TRBV15 and TRBJ2-7; 8 bases agree with TRBD2. The CDR3 runs to 13 residues. The trim removed 3 bases at V and 10 bases at J, leaving 8 bases unmatched. CDR1 is LNHNV and CDR2 is YYDKDF in the germline V gene (reference sequence).

This clonotype was seen more than once but under ten times. The V call is TRBV12-3 or TRBV12-4, the J call TRBJ1-2; 7 bases line up with TRBD1. The CDR3 sequence is 13 residues long. Losses at the gene ends were 6 bases for V and 3 bases for J; bases not matched to a gene: 4. The CDR3, as DNA: TGTGCCAGCAGCGACAGGGTGGACTATGGCTACACCTTC. This codes for CASSDRVDYGYTF.

This rearrangement joins TRBV7-9 to TRBJ1-1, with D tentatively TRBD1 (5 bases). The CDR3 contains 13 residues. Germline CDR1 SEHNR, CDR2 FQNEAQ (reference sequence). Trimming removed 0 bases from V and 8 bases from J, with 10 bases in between. The CDR3 spells CASSLAGQGEAFF. In nucleotides, the CDR3 is TGTGCCAGCAGCTTAGCGGGCCAGGGAGAAGCTTTCTTT.

The rearrangement links TRBV6-2 or TRBV6-3 to TRBJ1-5, with TRBD1 as a possible D gene (5 bases). The germline CDR1 and CDR2 sequences are MNHEY and SVGEGT. The CDR3 length is 17 residues. Deletions cut 0 bases from V and 4 bases from J, with 16 bases between. The CDR3 region has the DNA TGTGCCAGCAGTTACTCGGTGGCCAGGGCCGGGAATCAGCCCCAGCATTTT. It is translated as CASSYSVARAGNQPQHF.

This clonotype was recorded many times. The chain is built from TRBV7-9 and TRBJ2-3, with no clear D. Trimming took 1 base from V and 1 from J, leaving 9 bases between them. Germline V gene data show CDR1 as SEHNR and CDR2 as FQNEAQ (reference sequence). CDR3 length equals 15 residues. CDR3 region: CASSLGNTGTDTQYF. The CDR3 coding sequence is TGTGCCAGCAGCTTAGGCAATACAGGCACAGATACGCAGTATTTT.

This clonotype was counted ten times or more. The chain couples TRBV4-1 to TRBJ2-2; D possibly corresponds to TRBD1 (5 bases). V lost 1 base to trimming and J lost 9 bases, with 21 bases between them. Germline values: CDR1 MGHRA, CDR2 YSYEKL. This CDR3 has 17 amino acids. CDR3 DNA sequence: TGCGCCAGCAGCCAAGGAACAGGCAGTCAAGTTGGTTGGGAGCTGTTTTTT. The encoded protein is CASSQGTGSQVGWELFF.

This clonotype came up many times. V usage is TRBV7-9 and J usage is TRBJ2-3, with unresolved D. The CDR3 sequence is 12 residues long. V lost 4 bases, J lost 6 bases, and 8 bases lay in between. Per germline, CDR1 SEHNR and CDR2 FQNEAQ (reference sequence). The chain's CDR3 is CASSSDQDTQYF. The CDR3 DNA reads as TGTGCCAGCAGCTCGGATCAGGATACGCAGTATTTT.

The sample holds a few counts of this clonotype. The chain employs TRBV6-5 and TRBJ1-6, with TRBD1 matching over 7 bases. The junction had 10 bases not matched to a gene; V was cut back by 5 bases and J by 6 bases. Germline V gene lookup returns CDR1 MNHEY and CDR2 SVGAGI. The CDR3 has 16 residues. The CDR3, as DNA: TGTGCCAGCAGTAAAAGACAGGGACTTTCTAATTCACCCCTCCACTTT. It is translated as CASSKRQGLSNSPLHF.

The chain employs TRBV5-1 and TRBJ2-2; D might be TRBD1 (6 bases). Germline loops: CDR1 SGHRS, CDR2 YFSETQ. The ends were cut back, 0 bases at V and 4 bases at J, with 13 bases in the middle. The CDR3 contains 16 residues. CDR3 protein: CASSLAGTRTTGELFF. The CDR3 DNA reads TGCGCCAGCAGCTTGGCCGGGACAAGGACCACCGGGGAGCTGTTTTTT.

The CDR3 protein is CASSLTQPFSGNTIYF. The CDR3 region has the DNA TGTGCCAGCAGTTTAACGCAGCCATTCTCTGGAAACACCATATATTTT. V usage is TRBV27 and J usage is TRBJ1-3; no firm D call. This CDR3 is built from 16 residues. The V gene lost 2 bases and the J gene lost 0 bases, with 11 bases spanning the gap. From germline, CDR1 is MNHEY and CDR2 SMNVEV (reference sequence).

The gene calls are TRBV10-3 and TRBJ2-3; the match to TRBD2 covers 12 bases. J lost 7 bases, V lost 5 bases, and 7 bases had no gene match. Germline CDR1 is ENHRY and CDR2 is SYGVKD. This CDR3 region has 15 residues. CDR3 loop: CAISPLAGGPNTQYF. The CDR3 bases are TGTGCCATCAGTCCCCTAGCGGGGGGGCCCAATACGCAGTATTTT.

The CDR3 coding sequence is TGCAGCGTTGAAGGGGACAGGGCGGGGGATACGCAGTATTTT. It encodes CSVEGDRAGDTQYF. The rearrangement links TRBV29-1 to TRBJ2-3; 9 positions match TRBD1. CDR3 size: 14 residues. Trimming took 1 base from V and 6 from J; bases not matched to a gene: 5. CDR1 SQVTM and CDR2 ANQGSEA come from the germline V gene.